This entry lists 3 T cell receptor beta chains sequenced from one sample in a study of blood T cells in healthy people across ages. The second PCR ran roughly 6 to 11 cycles with a sample-barcoded 5' primer and J-beta primers. TCRdb ran MiXCR on the 5' RACE reads and lists one entry per CDR3 protein. The sample has around 520,000 distinct CDR3 sequences, about 26% seen once. These data are also associated with another study on T cells of mothers and their children.

The sequencing input was blood. The receptors were sampled from a boy aged 2 to 10 in good health.

V usage is TRBV7-9 and J usage is TRBJ1-4, with 7 nucleotides matching TRBD1. The V segment lost 2 bases and the J segment 0 bases; nucleotides outside the gene matches: 12. The CDR3 has 19 amino acids. The germline V gene encodes CDR1 SEHNR and CDR2 FQNEAQ (reference sequence). The CDR3 here is CASSLPTGKHVATNEKLFF. Here the CDR3 DNA reads TGTGCCAGCAGCTTACCGACAGGGAAACACGTTGCAACTAATGAAAAACTGTTTTTT.

V gene TRBV19 combines with J gene TRBJ2-7; TRBD1 agrees at 7 bases. J gave up 3 bases and V 1 base, and 3 bases lay outside the gene matches. The CDR3 contains 14 residues. The germline gives CDR1 LNHDA, CDR2 SQIVND (reference sequence). DNA of the CDR3: TGTGCCAGTAGTATAGCAGGACAGGACTACGAGCAGTACTTC. Its translation is CASSIAGQDYEQYF. The whole variable domain, remainder taken from reference TRBV19 and TRBJ2-7, is DGGITQSPKYLFRKEGQNVTLSCEQNLNHDAMYWYRQDPGQGLRLIYYSQIVNDFQKGDIAEGYSVSREKKESFPLTVTSAQKNPTAFYLCASSIAGQDYEQYFGPGTRLTVT.

V is TRBV11-2 and J is TRBJ1-3; D ambiguous. Germline loops: CDR1 SGHAT, CDR2 FQNNGV. Trimming stripped 0 bases from V and 0 bases from J, with 9 bases between. This CDR3 region has 16 residues. CDR3 in amino acids: CASSLDRGFSGNTIYF. The CDR3 DNA follows: TGTGCCAGCAGCTTAGATCGAGGCTTCTCTGGAAACACCATATATTTT. The variable domain in full, with the rest retrieved from reference TRBV11-2 and TRBJ1-3, is EAGVAQSPRYKIIEKRQSVAFWCNPISGHATLYWYQQILGQGPKLLIQFQNNGVVDDSQLPKDRFSAERLKGVDSTLKIQPAKLEDSAVYLCASSLDRGFSGNTIYFGEGSWLTVV.